The 20 T cell receptor beta chains listed next were all sequenced from one sample in a study of blood T cells in healthy people across ages. The authors ran a second PCR of roughly 6 to 11 cycles using a sample-barcoded 5' primer and a J-beta primer mix. TCRdb re-derived calls from the 5' RACE reads in MiXCR, one entry per CDR3 protein. The table lists 850,000 to 950,000 distinct CDR3 sequences, more than 25% of them singletons. Specimen: blood. Receptors were obtained from a woman older than 75 in good health.

The CDR3 region is CSVKTGTGGASVKGYTF. In DNA form, the CDR3 reads TGCAGCGTCAAAACCGGGACAGGGGGTGCCTCAGTAAAAGGCTACACCTTC. The rearrangement uses TRBV29-1 and TRBJ1-2; TRBD1 agrees at 11 bases. The CDR3 length is 17 residues. V shed 6 bases, J shed 8 bases, and the junction held 20 bases outside the gene matches. Germline V gives CDR1 SQVTM, CDR2 ANQGSEA.

The table lists this clonotype with a few counts. This chain connects TRBV28 to TRBJ2-6; no firm D call. The CDR3 sequence is 13 residues long. CDR1 and CDR2 (germline): MDHEN, SYDVKM. Trimming left V 6 bases short and J 5 bases short, with 8 bases between. CDR3: CASSPTWANVLTF. For the CDR3, the DNA is TGTGCCAGCAGCCCTACCTGGGCCAACGTCCTGACTTTC.

This clonotype was seen a handful of times. V usage is TRBV3-1 and J usage is TRBJ1-2; D perhaps matches TRBD1 (5 bases). The CDR3 totals 16 residues. Trimming stripped 7 bases from V and 6 bases from J, with 24 bases between. The V gene's germline CDR1 is LGHDT and CDR2 YNNKEL (reference sequence). The CDR3 DNA reads TGTGCCAGCACTCGAGGGCGGACCGGGGCGATGAATGGCTACACCTTC. This encodes CASTRGRTGAMNGYTF. Filled out from reference TRBV3-1 and TRBJ1-2, the complete variable domain reads DTAVSQTPKYLVTQMGNDKSIKCEQNLGHDTMYWYKQDSKKFLKIMFSYNNKELIINETVPNRFSPKSPDKAHLNLHINSLELGDSAVYFCASTRGRTGAMNGYTFGSGTRLTVV.

The J gene is TRBJ2-7, the V gene TRBV7-2; 13 bases agree with TRBD2. CDR1 and CDR2 from the germline V gene are SGHTA and FQGNSA. V was clipped by 2 bases and J by 7 bases; unmatched bases: 2. The CDR3 has 14 amino acids. CDR3 protein: CASSLMGLAGEQYF. In nucleotides, the CDR3 is TGTGCCAGCAGCTTAATGGGACTAGCGGGAGAGCAGTACTTC. Complete variable domain (other parts from reference TRBV7-2 and TRBJ2-7): GAGVSQSPSNKVTEKGKDVELRCDPISGHTALYWYRQSLGQGLEFLIYFQGNSAPDKSGLPSDRFSAERTGGSVSTLTIQRTQQEDSAVYLCASSLMGLAGEQYFGPGTRLTVT.

Many counts were recorded for this clonotype. The chain couples TRBV7-2 to TRBJ1-6, with 7 positions matching TRBD1. V was pared by 5 bases and J by 6 bases, with 10 bases of the junction left unmatched. Germline V lookup: CDR1 SGHTA, CDR2 FQGNSA. The CDR3 contains 16 residues. The CDR3 is CASSQNSGTVNSPLHF. CDR3 bases: TGTGCCAGCAGCCAAAATTCCGGGACAGTTAATTCACCCCTCCACTTT.

Comments on this clonotype: A much larger clonotype is one base distant, so this may be a read error. The V call is TRBV6-2 or TRBV6-3, the J call TRBJ2-3; the D call may be TRBD1 or TRBD2 (5 bases each). The CDR3 loop spans 15 amino acids. Trimming pared 2 bases from V and 4 bases from J, leaving 13 bases between. The germline V gene has CDR1 MNHEY and CDR2 SVGEGT. CDR3 amino acids: CASSYGTDTADTQYF. CDR3 DNA: TGTGCCAGCAGTTACGGGACGGATACCGCAGATACGCAGTATTTT.

Turning to this clonotype: Possible read error: a much larger clone is one base away. The chain employs TRBV6-5 and TRBJ2-4, with D hard to call. The CDR3 is made up of 19 amino acids. The V end lost 2 bases, the J end lost 7 bases, and 27 bases lay between the germline ends. Per the germline V gene, CDR1 is MNHEY and CDR2 is SVGAGI. In DNA form, the CDR3 reads TGTGCCAGCAGTTACCGGAACCCCAAGCCCGGTGGTAGCATGAACATTCAGTACTTC. Its translation: CASSYRNPKPGGSMNIQYF.

At least ten counts were recorded for this clonotype. The chain has TRBV7-2 and TRBJ1-2; no reliable D call. Trimming cost V 2 bases and J 8 bases, with 9 bases left between them. Looked up from germline, CDR1 is SGHTA and CDR2 is FQGNSA. The CDR3 runs 12 residues. CDR3 DNA sequence: TGTGCCAGCAGCTTACGGTCTGGGGGCTACACCTTC. Translation gives CASSLRSGGYTF. The complete variable domain, with remaining parts taken from reference TRBV7-2 and TRBJ1-2, reads GAGVSQSPSNKVTEKGKDVELRCDPISGHTALYWYRQSLGQGLEFLIYFQGNSAPDKSGLPSDRFSAERTGGSVSTLTIQRTQQEDSAVYLCASSLRSGGYTFGSGTRLTVV.

This clonotype was detected ten times or more. The chain employs TRBV10-2 and TRBJ2-1, with D possibly being TRBD2 (5 bases). Germline V gene data show CDR1 as WSHSY and CDR2 as SAAADI. The CDR3 has 15 amino acids. V lost 4 bases, J lost 0 bases, and 10 bases lay in between. The CDR3 nucleotides read TGCGCCAGCAGTGTGGAGGTCCACTCCTACAATGAGCAGTTCTTC. Translating gives CASSVEVHSYNEQFF.

This clonotype was seen only a few times. This sequence joins TRBV6-1 and TRBJ1-5, with no clear D. CDR3 length: 10 residues. Trimming removed 3 bases from V and 9 bases from J, with 3 bases in between. The germline gives CDR1 MNHNS, CDR2 SASEGT. CDR3 amino acids: CASSEWPQHF. CDR3 DNA: TGTGCCAGCAGTGAGTGGCCCCAGCATTTT.

The chain has TRBV11-2 and TRBJ1-4; D is undetermined. V lost 5 bases to trimming and J lost 8 bases, with 15 bases between them. CDR3 length: 14 amino acids. Looked up from germline, CDR1 is SGHAT and CDR2 is FQNNGV. The CDR3 DNA sequence: TGTGCCAGCAGCCTCCGTGCGGGGTGGGAAAAACTGTTTTTT. Its protein product is CASSLRAGWEKLFF.

The genes are TRBV7-2 and TRBJ2-5, with D perhaps TRBD1 (6 bases). The CDR3 sequence is 17 residues long. Germline V gives CDR1 SGHTA, CDR2 FQGNSA. V was clipped by 2 bases and J by 7 bases, with 23 bases between them. CDR3 in DNA: TGTGCCAGCAGCTTATATTTCTTAGGGGGACGCGCAGGGACCCAGTACTTC. Its protein is CASSLYFLGGRAGTQYF. The entire variable domain, with the rest obtained from reference TRBV7-2 and TRBJ2-5, is as follows: GAGVSQSPSNKVTEKGKDVELRCDPISGHTALYWYRQSLGQGLEFLIYFQGNSAPDKSGLPSDRFSAERTGGSVSTLTIQRTQQEDSAVYLCASSLYFLGGRAGTQYFGPGTRLLVL.

The V gene is TRBV27, the J gene TRBJ1-6; no firm D call. With 2 bases removed from V and 0 bases from J, the gap between germline ends came to 8 bases. The CDR3 runs 16 residues. The germline gives CDR1 MNHEY, CDR2 SMNVEV (reference sequence). The CDR3 is CASSLGRSSYNSPLHF. DNA of the CDR3: TGTGCCAGCAGTTTAGGAAGGAGCTCCTATAATTCACCCCTCCACTTT.

This clonotype showed up many times. The chain employs TRBV4-2 and TRBJ2-3, with 12 bases matching TRBD2. The V gene end was trimmed by 1 base and the J gene end by 5 bases; junction bases not matched to a gene: 4. Germline CDR1 and CDR2: LGHNA and YNFKEQ. The CDR3 is 16 residues long. As DNA, the CDR3 is TGTGCCAGCAGCCAAGTGACTAGCGGGGGTGGAGATACGCAGTATTTT. Translated: CASSQVTSGGGDTQYF.

The gene calls are TRBV3-1 and TRBJ1-2; D gene unclear. CDR1 is LGHDT and CDR2 is YNNKEL in the germline V gene (reference sequence). V was trimmed by 3 bases and J by 4 bases, leaving 9 bases between them. CDR3 length: 13 amino acids. CDR3 DNA sequence: TGTGCCAGCAGCCACGGAGTTACCTATGGCTACACCTTC. Protein: CASSHGVTYGYTF.

Regarding this clonotype: This may be a read error, as it is one base from a much larger clone. The chain has TRBV5-1 and TRBJ2-3; no clear D gene. CDR3 size: 13 residues. Deletions cut 5 bases from V and 2 bases from J, with 9 bases between. Germline loops: CDR1 SGHRS, CDR2 YFSETQ. The CDR3 nucleotides are TGCGCCAGCAGAGGTGCCGCCACAGATACGCAGTATTTT. This sequence encodes CASRGAATDTQYF.

This clonotype was recorded a few times. J is TRBJ1-5 and V is TRBV24-1; 8 nucleotides agree with TRBD1. Trimming cost V 6 bases and J 2 bases; bases outside gene matches: 5. The CDR3 has 15 amino acids. The germline gives CDR1 KGHDR, CDR2 SFDVKD. The CDR3 spells CATSKGQGGNQPQHF. The CDR3 bases are TGTGCCACCAGTAAAGGACAGGGCGGCAATCAGCCCCAGCATTTT.

As to this clonotype: A much larger clone differs by one base, so this may be a read error. V is TRBV29-1 and J is TRBJ2-5; D uncertain. Trimming pared 3 bases from V and 11 bases from J, leaving 19 bases between. Germline V gene lookup returns CDR1 SQVTM and CDR2 ANQGSEA. CDR3 length: 13 residues. The CDR3 reads CSVETDRANEQYF. The CDR3 nucleotides read TGCAGCGTTGAGACGGATAGGGCCAATGAGCAGTACTTC.

The rearrangement links TRBV13 to TRBJ2-7; 8 nucleotides match TRBD1. Germline V lookup: CDR1 PRHDT, CDR2 FYEKMQ (reference sequence). The length of the CDR3 is 14 residues. V was pared by 5 bases and J by 2 bases, with 5 bases of the junction left unmatched. CDR3 loop: CASSTGGSAYEQYF. CDR3 nucleotide sequence: TGTGCCAGCAGCACAGGGGGGTCCGCCTACGAGCAGTACTTC.

This clonotype has a count of ten or more. The rearrangement links TRBV19 to TRBJ2-4, with 12 nucleotides matching TRBD1. The V gene end was trimmed by 6 bases and the J gene end by 7 bases; junction bases not matched to a gene: 1. Germline CDR1 reads LNHDA; CDR2 reads SQIVND (reference sequence). The CDR3 runs 13 residues. The CDR3 DNA reads as TGTGCCAGTAGGGGACAGGGGGCGAACATTCAGTACTTC. It codes for CASRGQGANIQYF. Full variable domain (remainder filled in from reference TRBV19 and TRBJ2-4): DGGITQSPKYLFRKEGQNVTLSCEQNLNHDAMYWYRQDPGQGLRLIYYSQIVNDFQKGDIAEGYSVSREKKESFPLTVTSAQKNPTAFYLCASRGQGANIQYFGAGTRLSVL.